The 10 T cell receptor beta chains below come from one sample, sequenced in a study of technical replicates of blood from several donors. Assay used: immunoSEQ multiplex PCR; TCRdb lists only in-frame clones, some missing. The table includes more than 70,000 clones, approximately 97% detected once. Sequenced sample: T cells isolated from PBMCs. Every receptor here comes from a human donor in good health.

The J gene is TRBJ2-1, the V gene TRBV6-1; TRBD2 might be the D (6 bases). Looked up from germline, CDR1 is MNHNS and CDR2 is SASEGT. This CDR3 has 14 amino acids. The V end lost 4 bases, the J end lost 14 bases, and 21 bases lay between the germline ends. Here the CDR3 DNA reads TGTGCCAGCAGTGGGAGGGCGGGAATGGGTGAAAAGTTCTTC. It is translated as CASSGRAGMGEKFF.

Here the CDR3 DNA reads TGTGCCAGCAGCTTCACAGGGCTGTACTCCTACGAGCAGTACTTC. Translated, it gives CASSFTGLYSYEQYF. The chain has TRBV6-5 and TRBJ2-7; D might be TRBD1 (6 bases). Between the trimmed V and J ends, which lost 6 bases and 0 bases, there was a span of 15 bases. CDR3 length: 15 amino acids. Germline V lookup: CDR1 MNHEY, CDR2 SVGAGI.

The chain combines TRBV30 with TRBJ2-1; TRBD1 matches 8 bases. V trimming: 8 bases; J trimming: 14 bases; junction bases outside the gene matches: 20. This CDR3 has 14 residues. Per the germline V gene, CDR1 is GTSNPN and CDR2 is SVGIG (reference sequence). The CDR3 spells CALATGTGQSREFF. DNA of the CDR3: TGTGCCCTAGCAACAGGGACAGGACAATCTCGGGAGTTCTTC.

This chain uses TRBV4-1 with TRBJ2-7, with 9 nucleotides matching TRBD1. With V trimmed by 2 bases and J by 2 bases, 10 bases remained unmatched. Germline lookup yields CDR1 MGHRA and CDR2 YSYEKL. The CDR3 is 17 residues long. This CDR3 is CASSQTPRTGDTYEQYF. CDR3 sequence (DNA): TGCGCCAGCAGCCAAACTCCGCGGACAGGGGACACCTACGAGCAGTACTTC.

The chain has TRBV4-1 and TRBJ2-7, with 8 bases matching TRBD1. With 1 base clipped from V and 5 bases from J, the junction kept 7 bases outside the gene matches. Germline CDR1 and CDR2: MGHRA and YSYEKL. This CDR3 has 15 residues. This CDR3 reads CASSQVQGVIHEQYF. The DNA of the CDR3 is TGCGCCAGCAGCCAAGTACAGGGGGTGATCCACGAGCAGTACTTC.

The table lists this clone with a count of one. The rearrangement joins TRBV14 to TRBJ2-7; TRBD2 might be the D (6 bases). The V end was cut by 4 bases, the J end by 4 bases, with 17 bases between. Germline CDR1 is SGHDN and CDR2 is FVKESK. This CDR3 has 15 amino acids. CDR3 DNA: TGTGCCAGCAGCCGAAGAGACTACGGAGGGTACGAGCAGTACTTC. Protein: CASSRRDYGGYEQYF.

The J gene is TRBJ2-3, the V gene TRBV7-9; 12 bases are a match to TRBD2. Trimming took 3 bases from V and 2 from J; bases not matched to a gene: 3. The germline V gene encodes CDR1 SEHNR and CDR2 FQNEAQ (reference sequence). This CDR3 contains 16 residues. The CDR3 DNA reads TGTGCCAGCAGCTTTAGGACTAGCGGGGACACAGATACGCAGTATTTT. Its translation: CASSFRTSGDTDTQYF.

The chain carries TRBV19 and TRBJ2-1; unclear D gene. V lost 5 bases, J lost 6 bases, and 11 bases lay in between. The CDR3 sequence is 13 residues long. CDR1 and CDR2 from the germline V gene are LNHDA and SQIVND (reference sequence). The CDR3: CASSRTHLNEQFF. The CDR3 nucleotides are TGTGCCAGTAGTCGAACACATCTCAATGAGCAGTTCTTC.

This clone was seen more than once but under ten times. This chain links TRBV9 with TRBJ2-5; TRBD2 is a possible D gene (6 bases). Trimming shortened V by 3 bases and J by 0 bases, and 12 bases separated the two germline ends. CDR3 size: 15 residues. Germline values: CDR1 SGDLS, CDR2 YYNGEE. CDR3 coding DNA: TGTGCCAGCAGCGAAAGACCGGGGGACCAAGAGACCCAGTACTTC. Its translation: CASSERPGDQETQYF.

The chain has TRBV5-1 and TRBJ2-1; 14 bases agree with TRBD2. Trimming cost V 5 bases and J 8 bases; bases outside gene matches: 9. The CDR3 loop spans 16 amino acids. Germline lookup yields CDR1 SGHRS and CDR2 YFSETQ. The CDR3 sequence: CASRSGTSGSRDEQFF. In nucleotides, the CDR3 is TGCGCCAGCAGATCCGGGACTAGCGGGAGTAGGGATGAGCAGTTCTTC.